The 11 T cell receptor beta chains presented below share a single source sample, sequenced in a study of T cells in Graves' hyperthyroidism and ophthalmopathy. The source material, RNA transcripts, was used to amplify TCR beta CDR3 regions. First-round RT-PCR targeting the TCR CDR3 was performed with the HTBI primer set. Each CDR3 protein is one row after TCRdb ran MiXCR on the multiplex PCR reads. There are approximately 600,000 distinct CDR3 sequences in the sample; approximately 15% occur only once, and over 6% lies in the top ten. The sequenced sample was blood. The receptor set was obtained from a woman in her late teens or twenties with Graves' ophthalmopathy.

The chain is built from TRBV19 and TRBJ2-7; the D call may be TRBD1 or TRBD2 (5 bases each). Germline V gene lookup returns CDR1 LNHDA and CDR2 SQIVND (reference sequence). The CDR3 loop spans 14 amino acids. Trimming cost V 10 bases and J 3 bases, with 19 bases left between them. CDR3 in DNA: TGTGCCACCCGACCCGGGACGCTAATCTACGAGCAGTACTTC. As protein: CATRPGTLIYEQYF.

In its sample, this clonotype was seen many times. This chain connects TRBV5-5 to TRBJ2-1; TRBD2 might be the D (6 bases). Germline lookup yields CDR1 SGHKS and CDR2 YYEKEE (reference sequence). Trimming cost V 0 bases and J 8 bases, with 15 bases left between them. The CDR3 is made up of 15 amino acids. The CDR3 sequence is CASSLVPAGGDEQFF. CDR3 nucleotides: TGTGCCAGCAGCTTGGTACCAGCGGGCGGCGATGAGCAGTTCTTC.

This clonotype was observed at least ten times. The V call is TRBV28, the J call TRBJ1-5; maybe TRBD1 (5 bases). V lost 3 bases and J lost 5, with 14 bases in between. CDR1 MDHEN and CDR2 SYDVKM come from the germline V gene. The CDR3 totals 15 residues. The chain's CDR3 is CASSFVELGDQPQHF. CDR3 DNA sequence: TGTGCCAGCAGTTTTGTGGAATTGGGGGATCAGCCCCAGCATTTT.

This clonotype was detected many times. The chain is built from TRBV12-5 and TRBJ1-1; D unclear. Trimming shortened V by 9 bases and J by 0 bases, and 8 bases separated the two germline ends. The CDR3 is 12 residues long. The germline V gene has CDR1 LGHNT and CDR2 FRNRAP. DNA for the CDR3: TGTGCTAGCGGAGGCCTGAACACTGAAGCTTTCTTT. Protein: CASGGLNTEAFF.

With respect to this clonotype: A much larger clone differs from this one at a single base, so this may be a read error. The CDR3 protein is CSARVTGNYEQFF. The CDR3 nucleotides are TGCAGTGCTAGAGTAACAGGTAACTACGAGCAGTTCTTC. This chain joins TRBV20-1 and TRBJ2-7; tentative D call: TRBD1 (5 bases). The J call may be incorrect, as the DNA end agrees better with TRBJ2-1. There are 13 residues in the CDR3. Germline-derived CDR1 and CDR2 are DFQATT and SNEGSKA (reference sequence).

This clonotype was picked up many times. The gene calls are TRBV20-1 and TRBJ1-1, with a weak D call TRBD1 (6 bases). V gave up 7 bases and J gave up 0 bases, with 24 bases separating them. Germline V gives CDR1 DFQATT, CDR2 SNEGSKA (reference sequence). The CDR3 runs 17 residues. The CDR3 reads CSGVPAGGAGMNTEAFF. CDR3 nucleotide sequence: TGCAGTGGGGTGCCCGCGGGGGGCGCTGGGATGAACACTGAAGCTTTCTTT.

The table lists this clonotype with many counts. The chain joins TRBV3-1 to TRBJ2-3; 10 bases are a match to TRBD1. This CDR3 has 15 amino acids. Per the germline V gene, CDR1 is LGHDT and CDR2 is YNNKEL (reference sequence). V lost 4 bases to trimming and J lost 8 bases; unmatched junction nucleotides: 9. CDR3 in DNA: TGTGCCAGCAGCCTAACCGGGACAGGGGCCGTTACGCAGTATTTT. As protein: CASSLTGTGAVTQYF.

Many counts were recorded for this clonotype. J is TRBJ2-7 and V is TRBV10-2; no firm D call. Germline V gene lookup returns CDR1 WSHSY and CDR2 SAAADI. The V end was cut by 3 bases, the J end by 7 bases, with 16 bases between. This CDR3 comprises 14 residues. The DNA of the CDR3 is TGCGCCAGCAGTGAATACAGTACTCTGAGGGAGCAGTACTTC. This sequence encodes CASSEYSTLREQYF.

This clonotype was recorded once. The CDR3 reads CASSVFPPGQQLVSGNTIYF. The CDR3 nucleotides are TGTGCCAGCAGTGTCTTTCCCCCGGGACAGCAGCTCGTCTCTGGAAACACCATATATTTT. V usage is TRBV28 and J usage is TRBJ1-3, with 7 positions matching TRBD1. The CDR3 sequence is 20 residues long. CDR1 is MDHEN, CDR2 SYDVKM, per germline. V shed 5 bases, J shed 0 bases, and the junction held 19 bases outside the gene matches.

In DNA form, the CDR3 reads TGTGCCAGCAGTGACACATATTCCAGGGGGTACGAGCAGTACTTC. It codes for CASSDTYSRGYEQYF. V and J are TRBV6-1 and TRBJ2-7; 7 bases line up with TRBD1. Germline CDR1 and CDR2: MNHNS and SASEGT. The CDR3 is 15 amino acids. With V trimmed by 3 bases and J by 4 bases, 9 bases remained unmatched.

This clonotype was counted at least ten times. This chain connects TRBV6-2 or TRBV6-3 to TRBJ2-7; 9 positions match TRBD2. The CDR3 runs to 15 residues. Germline V gives CDR1 MNHEY, CDR2 SVGEGT. J lost 4 bases, V lost 6 bases, and 10 bases had no gene match. The CDR3 loop reads CASRDSGTSKYEQYF. For the CDR3, the DNA is TGTGCCAGCAGGGATTCCGGGACTAGCAAGTACGAGCAGTACTTC.